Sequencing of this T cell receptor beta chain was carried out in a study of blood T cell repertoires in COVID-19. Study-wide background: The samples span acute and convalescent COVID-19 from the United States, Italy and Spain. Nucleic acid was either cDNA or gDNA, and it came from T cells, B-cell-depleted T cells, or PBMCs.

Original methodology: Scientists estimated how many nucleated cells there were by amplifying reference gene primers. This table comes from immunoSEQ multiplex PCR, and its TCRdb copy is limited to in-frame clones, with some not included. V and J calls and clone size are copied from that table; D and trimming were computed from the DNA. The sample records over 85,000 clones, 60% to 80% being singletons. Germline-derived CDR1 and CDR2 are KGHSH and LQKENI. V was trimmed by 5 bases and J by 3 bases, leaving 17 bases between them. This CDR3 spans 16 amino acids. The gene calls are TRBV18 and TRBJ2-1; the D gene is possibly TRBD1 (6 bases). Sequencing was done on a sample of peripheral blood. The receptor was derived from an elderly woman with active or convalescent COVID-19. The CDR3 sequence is CASSYWGQIYYNEQFF. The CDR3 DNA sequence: TGTGCCAGCTCATATTGGGGGCAGATTTACTACAATGAGCAGTTCTTC.